Listed below are T cell receptor beta chains from one sample, sequenced in a study of response to subunit inactivated influenza vaccine. Each CDR3 protein is one row after TCRdb ran MiXCR on the RT-PCR reads. The table lists hundreds of thousands of distinct CDR3 sequences, less than 8% of them singletons. The specimen comprised PBMCs from blood, sampled around 2 years after vaccination. These receptors came from a man aged 50 to 75 who received an inactivated influenza vaccine. CDR3s include the opening cysteine and the closing phenylalanine or tryptophan. The D gene is left open where the match is weak. Some rows mark clone size as missing; the rest say once, few, many or name a class of expanded clone.

j_call v_call clone_size d_call cdr3_aa cdr3_nt
TRBJ2-7 TRBV9 many - CASSVDSRSLSYEQYF TGTGCCAGCAGCGTAGACTCCCGGTCTCTATCCTACGAGCAGTACTTC
TRBJ1-1 TRBV5-1 many - CASSLDDTEAFF TGCGCCAGCAGCTTGGATGACACTGAAGCTTTCTTT
TRBJ1-2 TRBV6-4 - - CATEDYGYTF TGTGCCACGGAAGACTATGGCTACACCTTC
TRBJ1-4 TRBV19 many - CASSNRGRTEKLFF TGTGCCAGTAGTAATCGGGGGAGGACGGAAAAACTGTTTTTT
TRBJ1-3 TRBV7-8 - TRBD1 CASSPGGDFGNTIYF TGTGCCAGCAGCCCAGGGGGAGACTTTGGAAACACCATATATTTT
TRBJ2-4 TRBV28 many - CASSTRAWVYF TGTGCCAGCAGTACCCGAGCCTGGGTGTACTTC
TRBJ2-3 TRBV20-1 many TRBD2 CSAKPGLARDTQYF TGCAGTGCTAAGCCGGGACTAGCGCGAGATACGCAGTATTTT
TRBJ2-3 TRBV20-1 - - CSARSALVDTQYF TGCAGTGCTAGATCGGCTCTGGTAGATACGCAGTATTTT
TRBJ2-3 TRBV3-1 - - CASVGRATDTQYF TGTGCCTCGGTGGGACGAGCGACAGATACGCAGTATTTT
TRBJ2-3 TRBV5-1 - - CASSLGSGPSTDTQYF TGCGCCAGCAGCTTGGGCAGCGGTCCTAGCACAGATACGCAGTATTTT
TRBJ2-3 TRBV12-3/TRBV12-4 few - CASSLAMHLDTQYF TGTGCCAGCAGTTTAGCTATGCATTTGGATACGCAGTATTTT